Listed below are T cell receptor beta chains from one sample, sequenced in a study of cytomegalovirus exposure and HLA in healthy donors. Some clones are missing from TCRdb's copy, which holds only in-frame ones; the method was immunoSEQ multiplex PCR. The sample shows 110,000 to 150,000 clones, 78% of them seen only once. The sequencing input was PBMCs. Receptors were obtained from a female donor in good health and CMV-seronegative. CDR3s include the opening cysteine and the closing phenylalanine or tryptophan. The order of the fields is V gene, CDR3 length, J gene, CDR3 protein.

TRBV7-9	14	TRBJ1-1	CASSPDRGFTEAFF
TRBV6-5	15	TRBJ1-5	CASRPRTGQGQPQHF
TRBV5-1	15	TRBJ1-2	CASRDPTESNYGYPF
TRBV5-1	16	TRBJ2-3	CASSPVGQKVTDTQYF
TRBV7-2	15	TRBJ2-1	CASSYSGSGSNEQFF
TRBV5-1	17	TRBJ2-7	CASREVAGPSDSYEQYF
TRBV14	16	TRBJ2-7	CASSHASRGKPYEQYF
TRBV7-3	14	TRBJ2-3	CASSGGVKTDTQYF
TRBV7-9	15	TRBJ2-3	CASSLVGGRADTQYF
TRBV5-1	14	TRBJ2-1	CASSLDQGVSEQFF
TRBV19	15	TRBJ1-4	CASHLRGGFEEKLFF
TRBV6-1	15	TRBJ2-7	CASILQGTGAYEQYF
TRBV7-9	15	TRBJ2-3	CASSQILVPEDTQYF
TRBV7-3	13	TRBJ1-2	CASSPGWGRGYTF
TRBV7-7	15	TRBJ2-1	CASSRTSGVDNEQFF
TRBV7-2	12	TRBJ1-2	CASGETNYGYTF
TRBV21-1	16	TRBJ2-4	CASSKGLELAKNIQYF
TRBV5-1	13	.	CASSLASRSEQYF
TRBV28	15	TRBJ2-3	CASRRTSGDGSGQYF
TRBV2	18	TRBJ2-1	CASSRTKTRLASGNEQFF
TRBV7-9	15	TRBJ2-2	CSSSLVPSFTGELFF
TRBV7-6	13	TRBJ1-5	CASSLARDQPQHF
TRBV19	13	TRBJ1-5	CASSTVRDQPQHF
TRBV7-7	14	.	CASPGKSKTYEQYF
TRBV5-4	15	TRBJ2-7	CASSLVGAGGPEQYF
TRBV5-1	14	TRBJ1-2	CASSLSVKNYGYTF
TRBV28	13	TRBJ2-5	CASSDRGAETQYF
TRBV2	14	TRBJ2-7	CASSEEPLSVKQYF
TRBV27	15	TRBJ1-2	CASSPREGLRRGYTF
TRBV30	13	TRBJ1-2	CAALQGVNYGYTF
TRBV13	17	TRBJ2-2	CASSPTSGRPHTGELFF
TRBV27	14	TRBJ2-7	CASSPQGKDYEQYF
TRBV29-1	13	TRBJ2-7	CSFVAANSYEQYF
TRBV7-2	13	TRBJ1-6	CASSLTQEGPLHF
TRBV28	14	TRBJ1-2	CASRETGDHYGYTF